The T cell receptor (beta chain) under discussion was sequenced for a study of shared clonotypes between healthy human individuals. Study information: In total, the donors were two women and a few men aged 18 to 49. There were three CD4 naive, three CD4 memory, two CD8 naive and one CD8 memory plates per donor.

Study donors comprised healthy, HIV-negative adults devoid of recent acute infection or vaccination. The table came from immunoSEQ multiplex PCR; TCRdb's copy has only in-frame clones and leaves some out. The sample lists roughly 2,300,000 clones; 85% to 95% were seen once. The V segment lost 5 bases and the J segment 1 base; nucleotides outside the gene matches: 1. The CDR3 consists of 13 residues. Germline CDR1 MDHEN, CDR2 SYDVKM. The sequence came from a man between 18 and 29 years old in good health. Some clones in this sample may be carry-over from other donors' samples. The specimen was naive CD4+ T cells from PBMCs. Noted subset: CD45RA+ positively selected. This sequence joins TRBV28 and TRBJ2-5, with TRBD1 matching over 7 bases. CDR3 sequence (DNA): TGTGCCAGCAGTGGGGACAGCCAAGAGACCCAGTACTTC. It encodes CASSGDSQETQYF.